The 21 T cell receptor beta chains given below trace back to one sample, sequenced in a study of Graves' ophthalmopathy and Graves' hyperthyroidism. The authors amplified TCR beta CDR3 regions, and they did so from RNA transcripts for repertoire sequencing. HTBI primers primed a first-round RT-PCR, and a second-round multiplex PCR followed. One entry per CDR3 protein results from TCRdb running MiXCR on the multiplex PCR reads. Seen here are under 350,000 distinct CDR3 sequences, roughly 15% observed once, and the top ten hold roughly an eighth. The sample consisted of peripheral blood. These receptors originate from an adult man with Graves' ophthalmopathy.

The rearrangement links TRBV6-1 to TRBJ2-7, with TRBD2 identical over 12 bases. This CDR3 is 15 amino acids long. V shed 3 bases, J shed 3 bases, and the junction held 3 bases outside the gene matches. The germline V gene encodes CDR1 MNHNS and CDR2 SASEGT. This CDR3 reads CASSDLAGGLYEQYF. The CDR3 DNA reads as TGTGCCAGCAGTGACCTAGCGGGAGGGCTCTACGAGCAGTACTTC.

This clonotype was observed a few times. The chain joins TRBV28 to TRBJ2-7; 7 nucleotides agree with TRBD1. Germline V CDR1 and CDR2: MDHEN, SYDVKM. Losses at the gene ends were 4 bases for V and 5 bases for J; bases not matched to a gene: 8. This CDR3 spans 14 amino acids. The DNA for the CDR3 is TGTGCCAGCAGTTCTCCGACAGGGCGAAACGAGCAGTACTTC. Protein sequence: CASSSPTGRNEQYF. The variable domain in full, with the rest retrieved from reference TRBV28 and TRBJ2-7, is DVKVTQSSRYLVKRTGEKVFLECVQDMDHENMFWYRQDPGLGLRLIYFSYDVKMKEKGDIPEGYSVSREKKERFSLILESASTNQTSMYLCASSSPTGRNEQYFGPGTRLTVT.

The chain links TRBV6-5 to TRBJ2-5, with 11 bases that match TRBD2. The CDR3 totals 17 residues. V lost 0 bases to trimming and J lost 1 base; unmatched junction nucleotides: 4. Germline lookup yields CDR1 MNHEY and CDR2 SVGAGI. In DNA, the CDR3 is TGTGCCAGCAGTTACTCCCCCGGGACTAGCGGCCAAGAGACCCAGTACTTC. Residues: CASSYSPGTSGQETQYF.

This clonotype was observed many times. Here the CDR3 DNA reads TGCAGTGCTTCGCAGCGGGAGGGCCTCAACGAGCAGTACTTC. This sequence encodes CSASQREGLNEQYF. The rearrangement links TRBV20-1 to TRBJ2-7; 10 nucleotides line up with TRBD2. Germline lookup yields CDR1 DFQATT and CDR2 SNEGSKA (reference sequence). This CDR3 has 14 amino acids. Losses at the gene ends were 5 bases for V and 5 bases for J; bases not matched to a gene: 9.

This clonotype was detected ten times or more. This rearrangement joins TRBV19 to TRBJ1-5, with TRBD1 identical over 8 bases. The V gene's germline CDR1 is LNHDA and CDR2 SQIVND (reference sequence). J was trimmed by 0 bases and V by 7 bases; bases with no gene match: 11. CDR3 length: 17 amino acids. DNA of the CDR3: TGTGCCAGTAAGGTCGGGACAGGAAGATATAGCAATCAGCCCCAGCATTTT. Protein: CASKVGTGRYSNQPQHF.

This clonotype was seen repeatedly, ten times or more. This chain links TRBV19 with TRBJ1-1; possibly TRBD1 for D (6 bases). Germline CDR1 is LNHDA and CDR2 is SQIVND (reference sequence). This CDR3 contains 16 residues. V was cut by 5 bases and J by 6 bases, with 22 bases left in between. The CDR3 region is CASSSGGLMTSAEAFF. The CDR3 DNA reads TGTGCCAGTAGTTCGGGGGGGCTTATGACGAGCGCTGAAGCTTTCTTT.

This clonotype was counted many times. This chain uses TRBV2 with TRBJ2-7, with D unclear. The ends were cut back, 10 bases at V and 3 bases at J, with 16 bases in the middle. Germline V lookup: CDR1 SNHLY, CDR2 FYNNEI. The CDR3 sequence is 13 residues long. The CDR3 protein is CATARRELYEQYF. The CDR3 DNA reads TGTGCCACTGCCCGTAGGGAACTCTACGAGCAGTACTTC. The full variable domain, completed using reference TRBV2 and TRBJ2-7, is EPEVTQTPSHQVTQMGQEVILRCVPISNHLYFYWYRQILGQKVEFLVSFYNNEISEKSEIFDDQFSVERPDGSNFTLKIRSTKLEDSAMYFCATARRELYEQYFGPGTRLTVT.

This clonotype was counted many times. The CDR3 bases are TGTGCCAGCAGTATTACCCGGGACACTGAAGCTTTCTTT. The encoded protein is CASSITRDTEAFF. V is TRBV27 and J is TRBJ1-1; D call uncertain. V lost 5 bases and J lost 3, with 10 bases in between. The germline CDR1 and CDR2 sequences are MNHEY and SMNVEV (reference sequence). The CDR3 runs 13 residues.

This clonotype showed up many times. This chain uses TRBV19 with TRBJ1-1, with 7 bases matching TRBD1. Per germline, CDR1 LNHDA and CDR2 SQIVND (reference sequence). Trimming cost V 6 bases and J 4 bases; bases outside gene matches: 8. CDR3 length: 14 amino acids. The CDR3 bases are TGTGCCAGTAGCCGACAGGGTGTAGGCACTGAAGCTTTCTTT. This gives the protein CASSRQGVGTEAFF.

This clonotype has a count of ten or more. The genes are TRBV30 and TRBJ1-1; D perhaps matches TRBD1 (6 bases). The germline gives CDR1 GTSNPN, CDR2 SVGIG (reference sequence). Trimming stripped 0 bases from V and 10 bases from J, with 18 bases between. This CDR3 region has 14 residues. CDR3 nucleotides: TGTGCCTGGAGTGTACCTCTTGGGGGGCATGGAGCTTTCTTT. Its protein product is CAWSVPLGGHGAFF.

The sample holds many counts of this clonotype. The chain joins TRBV12-3 or TRBV12-4 to TRBJ1-1; 7 bases are shared with TRBD1. The V segment lost 6 bases and the J segment 5 bases; nucleotides outside the gene matches: 12. This CDR3 contains 15 residues. CDR3 DNA: TGTGCCAGCAGCTTCCAGGGGGTCTCCTGGACTGAAGCTTTCTTT. It yields the protein CASSFQGVSWTEAFF.

This clonotype was counted at least ten times. The chain couples TRBV18 to TRBJ2-1; weak D call: TRBD1 (6 bases). V was pared by 0 bases and J by 1 base, with 13 bases between. The CDR3 totals 17 residues. CDR1 and CDR2 (germline): KGHSH, LQKENI. The CDR3 region has the DNA TGTGCCAGCTCACCACCCCAACAGGGCGGGTCCTACAATGAGCAGTTCTTC. Translation gives CASSPPQQGGSYNEQFF.

The V call is TRBV12-3 or TRBV12-4, the J call TRBJ1-1; D unresolved. This CDR3 region has 14 residues. V gave up 5 bases and J gave up 5 bases, with 15 bases separating them. CDR3 protein: CASSASFLDTEAFF. In DNA, the CDR3 is TGTGCCAGCAGTGCCTCCTTCTTGGATACTGAAGCTTTCTTT.

This clonotype has more than one count but fewer than ten. The chain combines TRBV28 with TRBJ2-7; TRBD2 agrees at 8 bases. V shed 11 bases, J shed 6 bases, and the junction held 15 bases outside the gene matches. The CDR3 sequence is 14 residues long. Per the germline V gene, CDR1 is MDHEN and CDR2 is SYDVKM. The CDR3 DNA is TGTGCCTCCGAGTACGGGAGGGCCTCCGCCGAGCAGTACTTC. Its translation: CASEYGRASAEQYF.

The chain couples TRBV29-1 to TRBJ1-3; tentative D call: TRBD1 (6 bases). The CDR3 runs to 14 residues. Per germline, CDR1 SQVTM and CDR2 ANQGSEA. V was cut by 4 bases and J by 0 bases, with 10 bases left in between. The CDR3 DNA reads as TGCAGCGTTGTCCTGGACAGCTCTGGAAACACCATATATTTT. It translates to CSVVLDSSGNTIYF. The full variable domain, its missing parts supplied by reference TRBV29-1 and TRBJ1-3, is SAVISQKPSRDICQRGTSLTIQCQVDSQVTMMFWYRQQPGQSLTLIATANQGSEATYESGFVIDKFPISRPNLTFSTLTVSNMSPEDSSIYLCSVVLDSSGNTIYFGEGSWLTVV.

This clonotype has ten or more counts. The rearrangement joins TRBV3-1 to TRBJ2-6; D is unresolved. V was clipped by 4 bases and J by 0 bases, with 4 bases between them. Germline V CDR1 and CDR2: LGHDT, YNNKEL (reference sequence). CDR3 length: 14 amino acids. The CDR3 bases are TGTGCCAGCAGCCTTCACTCTGGGGCCAACGTCCTGACTTTC. Amino acids: CASSLHSGANVLTF.

Ten or more counts support this clonotype. The chain carries TRBV19 and TRBJ2-7, with 10 bases identical to TRBD2. Trimming at V came to 5 bases and at J to 5 bases, leaving 9 bases not matched to a gene. The CDR3 consists of 15 residues. Looked up from germline, CDR1 is LNHDA and CDR2 is SQIVND (reference sequence). In DNA, the CDR3 is TGTGCCAGTAGTCTATCTAGCGGGAGTCGGAACGAGCAGTACTTC. It codes for CASSLSSGSRNEQYF.

This clonotype was picked up many times. DNA for the CDR3: TGTGCCAGCCGATCCGGGGGTAATGCTAACTATGGCTACACCTTC. It specifies CASRSGGNANYGYTF. The chain combines TRBV27 with TRBJ1-2; weak D call: TRBD1 (5 bases). This CDR3 comprises 15 residues. Germline CDR1 and CDR2: MNHEY and SMNVEV (reference sequence). V lost 8 bases to trimming and J lost 0 bases, with 16 bases between them.

This clonotype was seen ten or more times. J is TRBJ1-2 and V is TRBV6-2 or TRBV6-3; no clear D. Per germline, CDR1 MNHEY and CDR2 SVGEGT. V was trimmed by 7 bases and J by 0 bases, leaving 12 bases between them. The CDR3 is 14 amino acids. CDR3 protein: CASTGQQTNYGYTF. The CDR3 DNA reads as TGTGCCAGCACCGGGCAGCAAACTAACTATGGCTACACCTTC.

This clonotype was recorded many times. This sequence joins TRBV5-1 and TRBJ2-7, with D perhaps matching TRBD2 (7 bases). CDR1 is SGHRS and CDR2 is YFSETQ in the germline V gene. V dropped 4 bases and J dropped 4 bases, with 18 bases sitting between them. The CDR3 is made up of 15 amino acids. Here the CDR3 DNA reads TGCGCCAGCAGCCCCGGCGGGGGCCGGATATACGAGCAGTACTTC. It codes for CASSPGGGRIYEQYF.

The chain has TRBV6-1 and TRBJ2-7; TRBD1 matches 9 bases. Unmatched junction bases numbered 7, after V lost 7 bases and J lost 6 bases. The CDR3 runs 13 residues. Germline CDR1 is MNHNS and CDR2 is SASEGT. CDR3 region: CASTGTGSREQYF. DNA for the CDR3: TGTGCCAGCACGGGGACAGGGAGCCGCGAGCAGTACTTC.